The 17 T cell receptor beta chains below were found in one sample sequenced in a study of OX40 agonist ivuxolimab in advanced cancers. Here immunoSEQ multiplex PCR was the method, and the copy in TCRdb shows in-frame clones only, minus some. The sample records 77,000 or so clones, 92% being singletons. The input for sequencing was CD4+ or CD8+ T cells sorted from blood, taken in a trial of the OX40 agonist ivuxolimab. The receptors were gathered from an adult with an advanced solid tumor such as melanoma, head and neck, liver or kidney cancer.

The chain has TRBV6-5 and TRBJ1-3; D is possibly TRBD1 (5 bases). There are 14 residues in the CDR3. The germline CDR1 and CDR2 sequences are MNHEY and SVGAGI. Trimming removed 5 bases at V and 4 bases at J, with 12 bases between. The CDR3 region is CASSQQGPGNTIYF. The CDR3 nucleotides are TGTGCCAGCAGTCAGCAGGGACCAGGAAACACCATATATTTT.

The chain is built from TRBV27 and TRBJ1-5; the match to TRBD1 covers 8 bases. CDR1 is MNHEY, CDR2 SMNVEV, per germline (reference sequence). This CDR3 contains 14 residues. The J segment lost 7 bases and the V segment lost 5 bases, leaving 7 bases of the junction unmatched. The CDR3, as DNA: TGTGCCAGCAGTGTAACAGGGGGGGGGCAGCCCCAGCATTTT. Its protein product is CASSVTGGGQPQHF.

The V gene is TRBV23-1, the J gene TRBJ2-7; a weak D match, TRBD2 (7 bases). TRBV23-1 is treated as an ORF (open reading frame) with a function not yet certain. The CDR3 spans 17 residues. The V gene lost 0 bases and the J gene lost 1 base, with 16 bases spanning the gap. Here the CDR3 reads CASSQSGGGTTSYEQYF. Here the CDR3 DNA reads TGCGCCAGCAGTCAATCTGGGGGGGGCACGACATCCTACGAGCAGTACTTC.

The chain employs TRBV27 and TRBJ1-5; 9 nucleotides align to TRBD1. The germline gives CDR1 MNHEY, CDR2 SMNVEV (reference sequence). V lost 3 bases, J lost 3 bases, and 6 bases stayed unmatched. The CDR3 is 16 amino acids. Here the CDR3 reads CASSLTGTGYNQPQHF. Written as DNA, the CDR3 is TGTGCCAGCAGTTTGACCGGGACAGGGTACAATCAGCCCCAGCATTTT.

The J gene is TRBJ2-2, the V gene TRBV29-1; 7 bases fit TRBD1. This CDR3 comprises 15 residues. V dropped 3 bases and J dropped 4; count of bases not matched to a gene: 8. Germline-derived CDR1 and CDR2 are SQVTM and ANQGSEA. This CDR3 is CSVELGGRGTGELFF. In DNA form, the CDR3 reads TGCAGCGTTGAGTTAGGGGGCCGCGGCACCGGGGAGCTGTTTTTT.

The V and J genes are TRBV6-5 and TRBJ2-3; D gene unclear. CDR1 and CDR2 (germline): MNHEY, SVGAGI. The CDR3 is 15 amino acids. Between the trimmed V and J ends, which lost 3 bases and 2 bases, there was a span of 12 bases. CDR3 protein: CASSYYKLPTDTQYF. The CDR3, as DNA: TGTGCCAGCAGTTATTACAAGCTCCCCACAGATACGCAGTATTTT.

The J gene is TRBJ2-5, the V gene TRBV11-2; TRBD2 matches 13 bases. This CDR3 spans 16 amino acids. After removal of 5 bases from V and 2 bases from J, the junction contained 5 bases not matched to a gene. Germline lookup yields CDR1 SGHAT and CDR2 FQNNGV. The DNA of the CDR3 is TGTGCCAGCAGCCTAGGACTAGCGGGGGCTCAAGAGACCCAGTACTTC. It yields the protein CASSLGLAGAQETQYF.

The rearrangement uses TRBV7-9 and TRBJ2-7, with a weak D call TRBD1 (5 bases). The CDR3 is 12 amino acids. From germline, CDR1 is SEHNR and CDR2 FQNEAQ (reference sequence). V was shortened by 8 bases and J by 4 bases, with 12 bases between the two germline ends. For the CDR3, the DNA is TGTGCCAGCTCTCAGGGTCAGTACGAGCAGTACTTC. It is translated as CASSQGQYEQYF. The complete variable domain, with remaining parts taken from reference TRBV7-9 and TRBJ2-7, reads DTGVSQNPRHKITKRGQNVTFRCDPISEHNRLYWYRQTLGQGPEFLTYFQNEAQLEKSRLLSDRFSAERPKGSFSTLEIQRTEQGDSAMYLCASSQGQYEQYFGPGTRLTVT.

The chain links TRBV30 to TRBJ2-3; TRBD2 agrees at 12 bases. The CDR3 runs 20 residues. The germline CDR1 and CDR2 sequences are GTSNPN and SVGIG (reference sequence). Trimming removed 0 bases from V and 3 bases from J; junction bases left unmatched: 16. CDR3: CAWSVDQTSGGVWSTDTQYF. Written as DNA, the CDR3 is TGTGCCTGGAGTGTAGATCAGACTAGCGGGGGAGTCTGGTCGACAGATACGCAGTATTTT. Full variable domain (remainder filled in from reference TRBV30 and TRBJ2-3): SQTIHQWPATLVQPVGSPLSLECTVEGTSNPNLYWYRQAAGRGLQLLFYSVGIGQISSEVPQNLSASRPQDRQFILSSKKLLLSDSGFYLCAWSVDQTSGGVWSTDTQYFGPGTRLTVL.

V is TRBV13 and J is TRBJ1-1; D gene uncertain. Germline V CDR1 and CDR2: PRHDT, FYEKMQ (reference sequence). V was cut by 0 bases and J by 0 bases, with 17 bases left in between. The CDR3 sequence is 18 residues long. This CDR3 is CASSLGTSIAYLNTEAFF. For the CDR3, the DNA is TGTGCCAGCAGCTTAGGGACAAGCATCGCCTACTTGAACACTGAAGCTTTCTTT.

The chain couples TRBV6-5 to TRBJ2-6, with D maybe TRBD2 (5 bases). V shed 6 bases and J shed 4 bases, with 13 bases lying between them. The CDR3 is made up of 15 amino acids. In germline, CDR1 is MNHEY, CDR2 SVGAGI. The CDR3 DNA is TGTGCCAGCAGCCTAGACACGGGGGGGGCCAACGTCCTGACTTTC. Translated, it gives CASSLDTGGANVLTF.

The V call is TRBV14, the J call TRBJ1-6; 10 nucleotides match TRBD1. There are 16 residues in the CDR3. Trimming removed 4 bases from V and 7 bases from J; junction bases left unmatched: 7. Germline V gene data show CDR1 as SGHDN and CDR2 as FVKESK. The CDR3 here is CASSPRQGARNSPLHF. The CDR3 region has the DNA TGTGCCAGCAGCCCGAGACAGGGGGCGAGGAATTCACCCCTCCACTTT.

The chain combines TRBV4-1 with TRBJ2-2, with a weak D call TRBD2 (6 bases). CDR1 MGHRA and CDR2 YSYEKL come from the germline V gene. The V end was cut by 5 bases, the J end by 6 bases, with 10 bases between. The CDR3 consists of 13 residues. The CDR3 region has the DNA TGCGCCAGCAGCGAAACTAGCTCCGGGGAGCTGTTTTTT. Translation gives CASSETSSGELFF.

The chain employs TRBV27 and TRBJ2-1, with D unresolved. This CDR3 contains 13 residues. Trimming pared 3 bases from V and 6 bases from J, leaving 9 bases between. Germline CDR1 MNHEY, CDR2 SMNVEV (reference sequence). CDR3 protein: CASSFGLVNEQFF. Here the CDR3 DNA reads TGTGCCAGCAGTTTCGGCCTCGTCAATGAGCAGTTCTTC.

The V gene is TRBV19, the J gene TRBJ1-2; D perhaps matches TRBD1 (6 bases). V lost 3 bases and J lost 9, with 8 bases in between. There are 11 residues in the CDR3. Germline V gives CDR1 LNHDA, CDR2 SQIVND (reference sequence). The CDR3 coding sequence is TGTGCCAGTAGTATTGGGACAAGCTACACCTTC. Translation gives CASSIGTSYTF.

This clone was seen a single time. V is TRBV7-9 and J is TRBJ2-1; TRBD1 matches 7 bases. Germline V gives CDR1 SEHNR, CDR2 FQNEAQ (reference sequence). J lost 6 bases, V lost 4 bases, and 9 bases had no gene match. CDR3 length: 15 amino acids. The CDR3 nucleotides read TGTGCCAGCAGCTCAACGGACAGGTCTAGCAATGAGCAGTTCTTC. It is translated as CASSSTDRSSNEQFF.

The chain carries TRBV2 and TRBJ2-3; 11 bases are shared with TRBD2. Per the germline V gene, CDR1 is SNHLY and CDR2 is FYNNEI. The CDR3 contains 16 residues. The trim removed 7 bases at V and 5 bases at J, leaving 11 bases unmatched. The CDR3 DNA is TGTGCCAGCACCTTCTATCCTAGCGGGGGGCGAGATACGCAGTATTTT. Protein product: CASTFYPSGGRDTQYF.